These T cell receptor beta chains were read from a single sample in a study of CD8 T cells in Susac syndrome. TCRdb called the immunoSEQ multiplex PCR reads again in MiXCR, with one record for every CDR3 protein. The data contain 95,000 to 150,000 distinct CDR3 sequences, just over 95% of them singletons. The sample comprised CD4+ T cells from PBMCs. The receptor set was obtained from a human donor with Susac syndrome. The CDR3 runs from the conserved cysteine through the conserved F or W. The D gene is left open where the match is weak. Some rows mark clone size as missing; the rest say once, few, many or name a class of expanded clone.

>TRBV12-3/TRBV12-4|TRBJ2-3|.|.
TGTGCCAGCAGTCTTAGCGTTAGCACAGATACGCAGTATTTT
CASSLSVSTDTQYF
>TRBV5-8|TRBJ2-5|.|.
TGTGCCAGCAGCTTGTCGTGGGAGACCCAGTACTTC
CASSLSWETQYF
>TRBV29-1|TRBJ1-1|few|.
TGCAGCGTTCATCGAGGTAACACTGAAGCTTTCTTT
CSVHRGNTEAFF
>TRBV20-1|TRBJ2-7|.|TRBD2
TGCAGTGCTCGTTCCGGGACTAGCGGTTACGAGCAGTACTTC
CSARSGTSGYEQYF
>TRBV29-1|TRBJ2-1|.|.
TGCAGCGTGAGACCCCGGGACAAAATGTACAATGAGCAGTTCTTC
CSVRPRDKMYNEQFF
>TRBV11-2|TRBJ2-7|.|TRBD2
TGTGCCAGCAGCTTACAAGGTAGCGGGAGGCGCGAGCAGTACTTC
CASSLQGSGRREQYF
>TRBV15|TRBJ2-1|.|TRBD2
TGTGCCACCAGCAGGAGAGCGGGAACCACCTACAATGAGCAGTTCTTC
CATSRRAGTTYNEQFF
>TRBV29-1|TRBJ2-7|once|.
TGCAGCGCCTTGGGACGGGCCTACGAGCAGTACTTC
CSALGRAYEQYF
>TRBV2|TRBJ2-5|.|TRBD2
TGTGCCAGCAGTGAAGTTTATCAGCGGGAGGGTGGAGAGACCCAGTACTTC
CASSEVYQREGGETQYF
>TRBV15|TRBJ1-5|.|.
TGTGCCACCAGCAGAGAGAGCCAAGGAGATCAGCCCCAGCATTTT
CATSRESQGDQPQHF
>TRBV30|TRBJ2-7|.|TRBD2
TGTGCCTGGAAGGGCGGGAGTTCCCACGAGCAGTACTTC
CAWKGGSSHEQYF
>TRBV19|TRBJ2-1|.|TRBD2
TGTGCCAGTAGGTTGAGCGGGGACTCCTACAATGAGCAGTTCTTC
CASRLSGDSYNEQFF
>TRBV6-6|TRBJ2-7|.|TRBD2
TGTGCCAGCAGTCCGCAGGGACTAGCGGGAGTTTACGAGCAGTACTTC
CASSPQGLAGVYEQYF
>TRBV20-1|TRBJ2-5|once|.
TGCAGTGCTAGAGATCAGGTGGAGACCCAGTACTTC
CSARDQVETQYF
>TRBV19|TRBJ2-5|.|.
TGTGCCAGTAGTATAGGGGCCACCGGGACCCAGTACTTC
CASSIGATGTQYF
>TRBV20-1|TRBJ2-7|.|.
TGCAGTGCCCTGGGGACAACAATTTCCTACGAGCAGTACTTC
CSALGTTISYEQYF
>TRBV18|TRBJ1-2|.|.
TGTGCCAGCTCACCCTCCGCAGGGACCAACTATGGCTACACCTTC
CASSPSAGTNYGYTF
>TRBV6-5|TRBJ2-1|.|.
TGTGCCAGCCGAGAGGGGACGACGAGGAATGAGCAGTTCTTC
CASREGTTRNEQFF
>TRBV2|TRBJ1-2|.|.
TGTGCCAGCTCTTCAGGGGTTAACTATGGCTACACCTTC
CASSSGVNYGYTF
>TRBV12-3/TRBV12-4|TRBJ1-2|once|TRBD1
TGTGCCAGCAGTACCCTACAGGGGGCGCGGGGCTACACCTTC
CASSTLQGARGYTF
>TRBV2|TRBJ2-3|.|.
TGTGCCAGCAGTGCTACGGGTACAGATACGCAGTATTTT
CASSATGTDTQYF
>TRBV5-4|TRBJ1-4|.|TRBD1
TGTGCCAGCAGTTGGACAGGCGTAAATGAAAAACTGTTTTTT
CASSWTGVNEKLFF
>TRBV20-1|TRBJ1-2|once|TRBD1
TGCAGTGCTTCGACGTACAGGGGGGAGGACTATGGCTACACCTTC
CSASTYRGEDYGYTF
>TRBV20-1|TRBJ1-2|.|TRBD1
TGCAGTGCTAGCCCCGGGACAGCCGACTATGGCTACACCTTC
CSASPGTADYGYTF
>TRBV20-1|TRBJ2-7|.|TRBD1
TGCAGTGCTAGACCCGCACAGGGGGCTTTAGTCGAGCAGTACTTC
CSARPAQGALVEQYF
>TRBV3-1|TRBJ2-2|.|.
TGTGCCAGCAGCCAAGCAGCGACCACCGGGGAGCTGTTTTTT
CASSQAATTGELFF
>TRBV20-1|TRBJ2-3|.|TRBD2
TGCAGTGCTTACTGGACTAGCGGGAGCACAGATACGCAGTATTTT
CSAYWTSGSTDTQYF
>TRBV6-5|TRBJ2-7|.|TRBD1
TGTGCCAGCAGGGCTACAGGGGGTAAAACCTACGAGCAGTACTTC
CASRATGGKTYEQYF
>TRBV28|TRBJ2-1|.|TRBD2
TGTGCCATCTCAGCGGGAGGGCCCCACAATGAGCAGTTCTTC
CAISAGGPHNEQFF
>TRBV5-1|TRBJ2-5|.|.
TGCGCCAGCAGCCCCTCGGCACCCGCTACCCAGTACTTC
CASSPSAPATQYF
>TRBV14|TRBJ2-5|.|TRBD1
TGTGCCAGCAGTCTCCCGGGACAGGGGGGAGAGACCCAGTACTTC
CASSLPGQGGETQYF
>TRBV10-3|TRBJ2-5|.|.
TGTGCCATCAGCCTTGGAACTGAAGAGACCCAGTACTTC
CAISLGTEETQYF
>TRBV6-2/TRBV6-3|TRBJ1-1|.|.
TGTGCCAGCACCCCAGGAGGTTGGAACACTGAAGCTTTCTTT
CASTPGGWNTEAFF
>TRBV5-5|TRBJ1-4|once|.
TGTGCCAGCAGCTCGAACAGGGCTACAACTAATGAAAAACTGTTTTTT
CASSSNRATTNEKLFF
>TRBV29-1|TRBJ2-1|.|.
TGCAGCGTTGGAGGGGGGCTGTCCTACAATGAGCAGTTCTTC
CSVGGGLSYNEQFF
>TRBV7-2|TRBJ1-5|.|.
TGTGCCAGCAGCTTAGCTAGACAGGGCAATCAGCCCCAGCATTTT
CASSLARQGNQPQHF
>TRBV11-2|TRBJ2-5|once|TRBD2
TGTGCCAGCAGCTTAGATCTAGCGGGAGCGGCAGAGACCCAGTACTTC
CASSLDLAGAAETQYF
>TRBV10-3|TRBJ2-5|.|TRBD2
TGTGCCATCAGTGACCCGCGGGAGGGGGAGACCCAGTACTTC
CAISDPREGETQYF
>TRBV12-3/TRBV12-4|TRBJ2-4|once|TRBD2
TGTGCCAGTGGACTAGCGGAAAACATTCAGTACTTC
CASGLAENIQYF
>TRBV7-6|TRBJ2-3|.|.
TGTGCCAGCAGCCCAAGGTTATCAGCAGATACGCAGTATTTT
CASSPRLSADTQYF
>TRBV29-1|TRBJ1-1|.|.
TGCAGCGTTAAAGGACAGAAATATTTTTCTATGAACACTGAAGCTTTCTTT
CSVKGQKYFSMNTEAFF
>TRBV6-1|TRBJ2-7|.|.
TGTGCCAGCAGTGAGAGGGCCGGCCCCCCCCACGAGCAGTACTTC
CASSERAGPPHEQYF
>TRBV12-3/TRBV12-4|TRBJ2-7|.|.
TGTGCCAGCAGTCCATCAGACAGTTACGAGCAGTACTTC
CASSPSDSYEQYF
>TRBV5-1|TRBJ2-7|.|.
TGCGCCAGCAGCTTGCTAGGAGGGACCTACGAGCAGTACTTC
CASSLLGGTYEQYF
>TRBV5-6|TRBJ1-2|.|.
TGTGCCAGCAGCAGGACAGACACTTATTATGGCTACACCTTC
CASSRTDTYYGYTF
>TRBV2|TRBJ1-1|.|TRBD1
TGTGCCAGCAGGCCCCGGGACAGGGGGACTGAAGCTTTCTTT
CASRPRDRGTEAFF